These 31 T cell receptor beta chains share one sample of origin, sequenced in a study of cytomegalovirus exposure and HLA in healthy donors. Primers: 60 Vbeta forward and 13 Jbeta reverse. Profiling relied on immunoSEQ multiplex PCR, and the TCRdb table lists in-frame clones only, not all of them. The sample shows about 100,000 clones, 75% to 90% of them seen only once. Sequencing input: PBMCs. The receptors shown here come from a man aged 25 to 40 in good health and CMV-seronegative.

The chain uses TRBV10-3 and TRBJ2-3; D is perhaps TRBD2 (5 bases). Per germline, CDR1 ENHRY and CDR2 SYGVKD. With 8 bases removed from V and 2 bases from J, the gap between germline ends came to 11 bases. The CDR3 covers 13 residues. CDR3 nucleotide sequence: TGTGCCATCGCCCAGCGGTACACAGATACGCAGTATTTT. Encoded protein: CAIAQRYTDTQYF.

The V call is TRBV10-1, the J call TRBJ1-4; D not certain. The CDR3 totals 11 residues. CDR1 is WNHNN, CDR2 SYGVQD, per germline (reference sequence). The V gene lost 5 bases and the J gene lost 8 bases, with 6 bases spanning the gap. CDR3 bases: TGCGCCAGCAGTTGTCGGGAAAAACTGTTTTTT. Protein: CASSCREKLFF.

The chain links TRBV2 to TRBJ1-2, with 7 bases identical to TRBD1. Germline V lookup: CDR1 SNHLY, CDR2 FYNNEI. The CDR3 loop spans 14 amino acids. V was pared by 2 bases and J by 5 bases, with 5 bases of the junction left unmatched. The CDR3 is CASSESLTGYGYTF. In DNA form, the CDR3 reads TGTGCCAGCAGTGAATCCCTGACAGGGTATGGCTACACCTTC.

This sequence joins TRBV7-9 and TRBJ2-2; TRBD1 aligns across 11 bases. This CDR3 has 18 amino acids. The germline V gene has CDR1 SEHNR and CDR2 FQNEAQ (reference sequence). The V and J ends lost 5 bases and 2 bases, in that order; junction bases with no gene match: 10. The CDR3 DNA is TGTGCCAGCAGCCGGGGGACAGGGGGATCGGATAACACCGGGGAGCTGTTTTTT. Protein sequence: CASSRGTGGSDNTGELFF.

This clone was seen only a few times. The chain carries TRBV4-1 and TRBJ2-3; maybe TRBD1 (5 bases). V was cut by 1 base and J by 2 bases, with 10 bases left in between. The CDR3 extends over 15 amino acids. Germline-derived CDR1 and CDR2 are MGHRA and YSYEKL. Written as DNA, the CDR3 is TGCGCCAGCAGCCAAGGCCTAGGACACACAGATACGCAGTATTTT. The encoded protein is CASSQGLGHTDTQYF.

This clone was picked up one time. The chain links TRBV7-2 to TRBJ2-3; D unresolved. Trimming cost V 5 bases and J 5 bases, with 11 bases left between them. This CDR3 is 13 amino acids long. Germline V CDR1 and CDR2: SGHTA, FQGNSA. CDR3 amino acids: CASSPQARDTQYF. Written as DNA, the CDR3 is TGTGCCAGCAGCCCACAAGCGAGAGATACGCAGTATTTT.

This chain joins TRBV5-4 and TRBJ2-7; perhaps TRBD2 as D (6 bases). Germline V gene lookup returns CDR1 SGHNT and CDR2 YYREEE (reference sequence). The CDR3 runs 17 residues. V was pared by 4 bases and J by 3 bases, with 23 bases between. In nucleotides, the CDR3 is TGTGCCAGCAGCCCCCGGGACTCCCTTTCTTATGTCTACGAGCAGTACTTC. Its translation: CASSPRDSLSYVYEQYF. The complete variable domain, with remaining parts taken from reference TRBV5-4 and TRBJ2-7, reads ETGVTQSPTHLIKTRGQQVTLRCSSQSGHNTVSWYQQALGQGPQFIFQYYREEENGRGNFPPRFSGLQFPNYSSELNVNALELDDSALYLCASSPRDSLSYVYEQYFGPGTRLTVT.

The genes are TRBV18 and TRBJ2-4, with D perhaps matching TRBD2 (5 bases). Germline values: CDR1 KGHSH, CDR2 LQKENI. V gave up 2 bases and J gave up 8 bases, with 13 bases separating them. The CDR3 is made up of 14 amino acids. CDR3 in DNA: TGTGCCAGCTCACCAGGGCCCGAGGGCCACATTCAGTACTTC. Amino acids: CASSPGPEGHIQYF. The complete variable domain, with remaining parts taken from reference TRBV18 and TRBJ2-4, reads NAGVMQNPRHLVRRRGQEARLRCSPMKGHSHVYWYRQLPEEGLKFMVYLQKENIIDESGMPKERFSAEFPKEGPSILRIQQVVRGDSAAYFCASSPGPEGHIQYFGAGTRLSVL.

The V and J genes are TRBV12-5 and TRBJ1-1; TRBD1 aligns across 8 bases. In germline, CDR1 is LGHNT, CDR2 FRNRAP. The CDR3 is made up of 12 amino acids. V dropped 3 bases and J dropped 11; count of bases not matched to a gene: 5. The CDR3 spells CASGFGQGVAFF. DNA of the CDR3: TGTGCTAGTGGTTTCGGACAGGGAGTTGCTTTCTTT.

This chain uses TRBV2 with TRBJ1-5; maybe TRBD1 (5 bases). The germline V gene has CDR1 SNHLY and CDR2 FYNNEI. V lost 4 bases to trimming and J lost 1 base, with 17 bases between them. CDR3 length: 17 amino acids. The DNA for the CDR3 is TGTGCCAGCAGTGCACCATTGACAGATCGGAGCAATCAGCCCCAGCATTTT. This sequence encodes CASSAPLTDRSNQPQHF. Combining the CDR3 with reference TRBV2 and TRBJ1-5 gives the whole variable domain EPEVTQTPSHQVTQMGQEVILRCVPISNHLYFYWYRQILGQKVEFLVSFYNNEISEKSEIFDDQFSVERPDGSNFTLKIRSTKLEDSAMYFCASSAPLTDRSNQPQHFGDGTRLSIL.

The chain uses TRBV9 and TRBJ2-7; TRBD2 matches 8 bases. The CDR3 runs to 15 residues. The germline CDR1 and CDR2 sequences are SGDLS and YYNGEE. With 0 bases clipped from V and 5 bases from J, the junction kept 7 bases outside the gene matches. The CDR3 region is CASSVGSGRQHEQYF. In DNA form, the CDR3 reads TGTGCCAGCAGCGTAGGCAGCGGGAGACAGCACGAGCAGTACTTC.

CDR3 loop: CASSTRTDQNYGYTF. CDR3 nucleotides: TGTGCCAGCAGTACACGGACAGATCAAAACTATGGCTACACCTTC. V gene TRBV6-5 combines with J gene TRBJ1-2; D is possibly TRBD1 (6 bases). Trimming cost V 5 bases and J 2 bases, with 15 bases left between them. This CDR3 is built from 15 residues. Per the germline V gene, CDR1 is MNHEY and CDR2 is SVGAGI.

This chain uses TRBV28 with TRBJ1-5; 9 positions match TRBD1. In germline, CDR1 is MDHEN, CDR2 SYDVKM. The trim removed 3 bases at V and 7 bases at J, leaving 7 bases unmatched. This CDR3 has 15 residues. CDR3 residues: CASSLTGGLRQPQHF. Here the CDR3 DNA reads TGTGCCAGCAGTTTGACAGGGGGTCTACGGCAGCCCCAGCATTTT.

This clone turned up a few times. The chain links TRBV7-2 to TRBJ2-4; D uncertain. Trimming removed 1 base from V and 3 bases from J, with 16 bases in between. The CDR3 loop spans 17 amino acids. Germline loops: CDR1 SGHTA, CDR2 FQGNSA. The CDR3 loop is CASSLVPPRVDKNIQYF. The CDR3 coding sequence is TGTGCCAGCAGCTTAGTCCCCCCCCGGGTGGACAAAAACATTCAGTACTTC.

This chain uses TRBV25-1 with TRBJ1-5; perhaps TRBD1 as D (5 bases). CDR3 size: 14 residues. Germline values: CDR1 MGHDK, CDR2 SYGVNS. The V end lost 3 bases, the J end lost 2 bases, and 8 bases lay between the germline ends. CDR3 DNA: TGTGCCAGCAGTGACGCGGGGGGCAATCAGCCCCAGCATTTT. Encoded protein: CASSDAGGNQPQHF.

This clone was recorded a few times. The chain recombines TRBV28 with TRBJ2-7; tentative D call: TRBD1 (7 bases). Germline values: CDR1 MDHEN, CDR2 SYDVKM. There are 14 residues in the CDR3. V was clipped by 3 bases and J by 3 bases, with 12 bases between them. For the CDR3, the DNA is TGTGCCAGCAGTTTGGCGGGACAGTACTACGAGCAGTACTTC. Protein sequence: CASSLAGQYYEQYF.

The rearrangement links TRBV7-9 to TRBJ2-2, with a tentative D call TRBD2 (6 bases). There are 16 residues in the CDR3. The germline gives CDR1 SEHNR, CDR2 FQNEAQ (reference sequence). V lost 0 bases and J 4 bases, leaving 12 bases between the germline ends. The CDR3 DNA sequence: TGTGCCAGCAGCTTAGCAACGGGGACTTCCACCGGGGAGCTGTTTTTT. Translating gives CASSLATGTSTGELFF.

This sequence joins TRBV10-3 and TRBJ2-6; no definite D call. CDR1 and CDR2 (germline): ENHRY, SYGVKD. V was shortened by 0 bases and J by 1 base, with 7 bases between the two germline ends. The CDR3 is 16 residues long. As DNA, the CDR3 is TGTGCCATCAGTGAGTCCCGCCGGTCTGGGGCCAACGTCCTGACTTTC. Its translation is CAISESRRSGANVLTF.

The chain has TRBV5-4 and TRBJ2-3; D ambiguous. Germline V gene data show CDR1 as SGHNT and CDR2 as YYREEE (reference sequence). V lost 4 bases to trimming and J lost 4 bases, with 10 bases between them. This CDR3 contains 13 residues. As DNA, the CDR3 is TGTGCCAGCAGCCCCCCGGAGCCAGATACGCAGTATTTT. Translation gives CASSPPEPDTQYF.

The V gene is TRBV7-2, the J gene TRBJ2-1; 13 bases match TRBD2. Germline V gives CDR1 SGHTA, CDR2 FQGNSA. The ends lost 6 bases at V and 4 bases at J; junction bases unmatched: 3. The CDR3 has 15 amino acids. In DNA form, the CDR3 reads TGTGCCAGCAGTTTACTAGCGGGGGGGTACAATGAGCAGTTCTTC. Its protein product is CASSLLAGGYNEQFF.

The genes are TRBV28 and TRBJ2-5; the D is unclear. CDR3 size: 14 residues. V shed 0 bases and J shed 3 bases, with 8 bases lying between them. Germline CDR1 and CDR2: MDHEN and SYDVKM. The CDR3 loop is CASSLWGGEETQYF. CDR3 in DNA: TGTGCCAGCAGTTTATGGGGTGGAGAAGAGACCCAGTACTTC.

The chain joins TRBV11-3 to TRBJ1-1; TRBD1 might be the D (6 bases). V was shortened by 6 bases and J by 8 bases, with 16 bases between the two germline ends. Germline V gene sequence: CDR1 SGHNT, CDR2 YENEEA. This CDR3 contains 13 residues. The CDR3 protein is CASSYPGAIEAFF. The CDR3 DNA is TGTGCCAGCAGTTATCCAGGGGCGATAGAAGCTTTCTTT.

The chain has TRBV6-6 and TRBJ1-2; maybe TRBD1 (5 bases). The V gene's germline CDR1 is MNHNY and CDR2 SVGAGI (reference sequence). The CDR3 has 14 amino acids. V lost 2 bases to trimming and J lost 8 bases, with 15 bases between them. This CDR3 reads CASSYRPSTDGYTF. The CDR3, as DNA: TGTGCCAGCAGTTACCGACCCTCGACAGACGGCTACACCTTC.

The rearrangement uses TRBV6-5 and TRBJ2-1; 8 bases line up with TRBD2. The CDR3 sequence is 13 residues long. V gave up 8 bases and J gave up 7 bases; unmatched junction bases: 7. Germline V CDR1 and CDR2: MNHEY, SVGAGI. CDR3 region: CASVEAGANEQFF. As DNA, the CDR3 is TGTGCCAGCGTAGAAGCGGGAGCAAATGAGCAGTTCTTC.

This clone was observed once. The DNA for the CDR3 is TGTGCCATCAGTGAAGGGGGATACGAGCAGTACTTC. It is translated as CAISEGGYEQYF. The chain recombines TRBV10-3 with TRBJ2-7; D perhaps matches TRBD1 (6 bases). Germline lookup yields CDR1 ENHRY and CDR2 SYGVKD. Trimming cost V 3 bases and J 4 bases, with 7 bases left between them. CDR3 length: 12 residues.

The J gene is TRBJ2-2, the V gene TRBV7-3, with 10 bases that match TRBD2. The germline V gene has CDR1 SGHTA and CDR2 FQGTGA. The CDR3 extends over 17 amino acids. The trim removed 5 bases at V and 1 base at J, leaving 7 bases unmatched. The CDR3 DNA sequence: TGTGCCAGCAGCGTTCGGACTAGCGGTATGAACACCGGGGAGCTGTTTTTT. Amino acids: CASSVRTSGMNTGELFF.

The chain has TRBV2 and TRBJ2-5; 9 positions agree with TRBD1. CDR1 and CDR2 (germline): SNHLY, FYNNEI. After removal of 2 bases from V and 5 bases from J, the junction contained 6 bases not matched to a gene. This CDR3 is built from 15 residues. Written as DNA, the CDR3 is TGTGCCAGCAGTGAACCCACAGGGGGCTTGGAGACCCAGTACTTC. Translation gives CASSEPTGGLETQYF.

The chain carries TRBV12-5 and TRBJ2-5; TRBD2 aligns across 14 bases. There are 15 residues in the CDR3. Germline CDR1 reads LGHNT; CDR2 reads FRNRAP. Germline trimming cut 5 bases from V and 3 bases from J; bases unmatched to any gene: 2. CDR3 loop: CASGKGLAGEETQYF. For the CDR3, the DNA is TGTGCTAGTGGTAAGGGACTAGCGGGGGAAGAGACCCAGTACTTC. The complete variable domain, with remaining parts taken from reference TRBV12-5 and TRBJ2-5, reads DARVTQTPRHKVTEMGQEVTMRCQPILGHNTVFWYRQTMMQGLELLAYFRNRAPLDDSGMPKDRFSAEMPDATLATLKIQPSEPRDSAVYFCASGKGLAGEETQYFGPGTRLLVL.

To note about this clone: Other DNA variants within this sample encode the same CDR3. This chain links TRBV5-1 with TRBJ2-5; 7 bases are a match to TRBD2. The germline V gene encodes CDR1 SGHRS and CDR2 YFSETQ. V dropped 0 bases and J dropped 2; count of bases not matched to a gene: 1. The CDR3 length is 14 residues. CDR3 in DNA: TGCGCCAGCAGCTTGGGGGACTATCAAGAGACCCAGTACTTC. Translating gives CASSLGDYQETQYF.

V usage is TRBV5-1 and J usage is TRBJ2-2, with 9 nucleotides matching TRBD2. Germline loops: CDR1 SGHRS, CDR2 YFSETQ. The CDR3 runs 15 residues. Germline trimming cut 4 bases from V and 7 bases from J; bases unmatched to any gene: 8. The CDR3: CASSSGTSSDGELFF. The DNA of the CDR3 is TGCGCCAGCAGCAGCGGGACTAGCTCCGACGGGGAGCTGTTTTTT.

CDR3 sequence (DNA): TGCGCCAGCAGCCGACATTCGGGCGGGGGGCAACAAGAGACCCAGTACTTC. Amino acids: CASSRHSGGGQQETQYF. The J gene is TRBJ2-5, the V gene TRBV4-1; TRBD2 matches at 8 bases. CDR1 and CDR2 (germline): MGHRA, YSYEKL. The CDR3 extends over 17 amino acids. Trimming at V came to 4 bases and at J to 2 bases, leaving 12 bases not matched to a gene.